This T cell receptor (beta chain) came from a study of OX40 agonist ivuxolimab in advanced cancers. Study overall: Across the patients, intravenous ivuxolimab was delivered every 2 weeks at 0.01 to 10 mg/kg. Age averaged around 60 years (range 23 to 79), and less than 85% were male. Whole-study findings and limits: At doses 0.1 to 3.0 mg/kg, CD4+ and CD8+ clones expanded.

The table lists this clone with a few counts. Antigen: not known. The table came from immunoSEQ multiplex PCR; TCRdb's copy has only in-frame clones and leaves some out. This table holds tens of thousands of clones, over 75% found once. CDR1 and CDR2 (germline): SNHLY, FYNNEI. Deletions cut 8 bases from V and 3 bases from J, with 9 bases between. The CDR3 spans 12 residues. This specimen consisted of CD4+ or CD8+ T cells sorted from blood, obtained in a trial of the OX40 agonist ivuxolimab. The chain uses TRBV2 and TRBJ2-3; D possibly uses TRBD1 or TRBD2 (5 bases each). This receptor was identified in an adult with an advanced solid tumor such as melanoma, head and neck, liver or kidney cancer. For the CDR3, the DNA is TGTGCCAGCGGGGACGATACAGATACGCAGTATTTT. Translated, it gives CASGDDTDTQYF.